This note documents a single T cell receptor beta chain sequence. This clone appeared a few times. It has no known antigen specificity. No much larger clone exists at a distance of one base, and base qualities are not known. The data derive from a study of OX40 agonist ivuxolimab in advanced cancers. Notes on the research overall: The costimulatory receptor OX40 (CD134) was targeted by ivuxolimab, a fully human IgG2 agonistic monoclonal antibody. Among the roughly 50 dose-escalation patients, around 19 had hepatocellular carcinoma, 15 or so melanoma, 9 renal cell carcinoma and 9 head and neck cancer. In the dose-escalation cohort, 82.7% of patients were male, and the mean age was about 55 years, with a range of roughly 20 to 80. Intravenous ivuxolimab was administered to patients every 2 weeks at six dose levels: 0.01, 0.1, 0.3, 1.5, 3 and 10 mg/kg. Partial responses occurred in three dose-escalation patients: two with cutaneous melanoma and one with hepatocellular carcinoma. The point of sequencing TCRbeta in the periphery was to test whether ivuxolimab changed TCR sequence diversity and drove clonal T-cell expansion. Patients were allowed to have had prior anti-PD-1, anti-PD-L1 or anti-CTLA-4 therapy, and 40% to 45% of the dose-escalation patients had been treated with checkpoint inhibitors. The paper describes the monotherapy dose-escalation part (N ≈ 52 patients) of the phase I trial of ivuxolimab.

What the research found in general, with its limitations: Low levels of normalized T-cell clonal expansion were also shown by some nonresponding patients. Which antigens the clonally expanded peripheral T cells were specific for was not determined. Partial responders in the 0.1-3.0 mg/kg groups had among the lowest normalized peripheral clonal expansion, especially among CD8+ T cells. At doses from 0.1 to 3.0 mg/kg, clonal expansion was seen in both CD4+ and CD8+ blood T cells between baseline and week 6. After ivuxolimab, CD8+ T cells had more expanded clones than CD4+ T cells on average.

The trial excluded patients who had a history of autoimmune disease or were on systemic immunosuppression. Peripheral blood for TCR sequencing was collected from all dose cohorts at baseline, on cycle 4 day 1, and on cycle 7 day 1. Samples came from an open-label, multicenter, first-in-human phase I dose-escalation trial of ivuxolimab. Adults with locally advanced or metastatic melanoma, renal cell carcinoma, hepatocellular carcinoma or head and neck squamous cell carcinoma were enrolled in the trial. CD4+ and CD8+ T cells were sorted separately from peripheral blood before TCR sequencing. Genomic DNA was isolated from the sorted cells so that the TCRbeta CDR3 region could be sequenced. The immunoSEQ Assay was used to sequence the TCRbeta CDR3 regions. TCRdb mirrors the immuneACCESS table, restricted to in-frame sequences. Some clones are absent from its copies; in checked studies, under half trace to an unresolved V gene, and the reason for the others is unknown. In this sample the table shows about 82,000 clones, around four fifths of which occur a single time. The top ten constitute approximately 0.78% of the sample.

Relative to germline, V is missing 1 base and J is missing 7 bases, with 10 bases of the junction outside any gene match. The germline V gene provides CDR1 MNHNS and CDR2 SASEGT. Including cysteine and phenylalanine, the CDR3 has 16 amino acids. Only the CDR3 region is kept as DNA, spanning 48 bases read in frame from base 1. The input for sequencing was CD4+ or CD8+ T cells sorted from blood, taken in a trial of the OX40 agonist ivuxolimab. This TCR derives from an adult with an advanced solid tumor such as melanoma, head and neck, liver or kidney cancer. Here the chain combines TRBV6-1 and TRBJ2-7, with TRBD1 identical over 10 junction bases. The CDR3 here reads CASSEDPTGGHWEQYF. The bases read TGTGCCAGCAGTGAAGACCCGACAGGGGGCCATTGGGAGCAGTACTTC.